This T cell receptor beta chain was sequenced for a study of blood T cell repertoires in COVID-19 (dated by TCRdb to the early 2020s). Study-level background: The collaborator samples originated in the United States, Italy and Spain and spanned the acute and convalescent phases of COVID-19. The prospective study material was composed of cDNA or gDNA derived from T cells, B-cell-depleted T cells, or PBMCs. Subjects who had been exposed to COVID-19, were actively infected with it, or had recovered from it provided the deeply sampled blood TCRbeta repertoires that made up the dataset. The repertoires were made available in a free public database intended to serve as a resource for research on the immune response to SARS-CoV-2. Samples came from the ongoing ImmuneRACE study (first 160 participants) plus 1,254 subjects from 6 global collaborators. The sample metadata nearly always contained a de-identified subject ID, COVID-19 status, age in years and sex. HLA class I and class II types, where available, came from metadata supplied by the sample provider rather than from assay-based typing. The investigation overall reported the following: How much clinical and demographic metadata was included differed by source and by participant, and the metadata was provided uncurated.

To note about this clone: It lacks a known antigen. No base qualities exist here, and no much larger clone lies one base off it.

TCRbeta CDR3 regions were amplified from genomic DNA by means of the immunoSEQ Assay, a bias-controlled multiplex PCR. The authors' pipeline ran thus. The number of nucleated cells in each sample was estimated by amplification of reference gene primers within the assay. Sequence reads were collapsed and filtered to measure the absolute abundance of every unique TCRbeta CDR3 rearrangement. For each sample, productive Simpson clonality was calculated as the square root of Simpson's diversity index across productive rearrangements. This is the immuneACCESS table as TCRdb keeps it, with only in-frame sequences that have V and J called. A part of the clones is gone; compared with another copy, unresolved V genes explain less than half, and the rest is unexplained. V, J and clone size are those of that table, while D and trimming were read from the DNA. The sample data list 200,000 to 250,000 clones, and about 88% of these were observed just once. Around 0.97% of the sample goes to the ten largest clones.

Whole blood was collected in K2EDTA tubes by collaborating institutions according to the institutions' own protocols. For TCRbeta analysis, collaborator samples were shipped as frozen whole blood, as isolated PBMCs, or as DNA extracted from either sample type. The cysteine opens and the phenylalanine closes a CDR3 of 14 amino acids. Only the CDR3 DNA is retained, 42 bases long and in frame from the first base. The junction carries 14 bases between V and J, which are trimmed by 4 bases and 7 bases respectively. CDR1 and CDR2 are read off the germline V gene (reference sequence) as SGHNT and YYREEE. The sequence came from a middle-aged man with acute or convalescent COVID-19. The chain employs TRBV5-4 and TRBJ1-4; the D segment could be TRBD1, given 6 matching bases. The sequenced sample was peripheral blood. The CDR3 is CASSDAQGSEKLFF. In nucleotide form, the sequence is TGTGCCAGCAGCGACGCTCAGGGGAGTGAAAAACTGTTTTTT.